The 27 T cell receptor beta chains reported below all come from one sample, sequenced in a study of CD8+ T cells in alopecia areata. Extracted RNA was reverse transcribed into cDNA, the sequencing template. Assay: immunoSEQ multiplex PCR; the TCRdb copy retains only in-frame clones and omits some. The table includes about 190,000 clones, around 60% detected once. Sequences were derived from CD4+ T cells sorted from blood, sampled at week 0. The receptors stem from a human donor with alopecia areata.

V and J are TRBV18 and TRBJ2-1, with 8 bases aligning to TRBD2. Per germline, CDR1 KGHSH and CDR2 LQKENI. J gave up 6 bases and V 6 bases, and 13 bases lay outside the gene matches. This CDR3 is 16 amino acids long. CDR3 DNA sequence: TGTGCCAGCTCTCTCTTCGGGGGGGAGTTGGGCAATGAGCAGTTCTTC. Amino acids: CASSLFGGELGNEQFF.

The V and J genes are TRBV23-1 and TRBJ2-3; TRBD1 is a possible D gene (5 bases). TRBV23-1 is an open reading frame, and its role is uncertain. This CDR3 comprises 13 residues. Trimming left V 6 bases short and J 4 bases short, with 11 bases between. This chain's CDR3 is CASRRRGADTQYF. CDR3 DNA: TGCGCCAGCAGACGAAGGGGTGCAGATACGCAGTATTTT.

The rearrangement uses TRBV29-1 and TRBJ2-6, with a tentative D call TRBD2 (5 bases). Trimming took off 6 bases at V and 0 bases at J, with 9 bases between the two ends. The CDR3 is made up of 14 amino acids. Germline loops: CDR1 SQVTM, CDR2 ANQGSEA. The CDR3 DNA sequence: TGCAGCGTGGAGGTGTCCTCTGGGGCCAACGTCCTGACTTTC. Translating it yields CSVEVSSGANVLTF. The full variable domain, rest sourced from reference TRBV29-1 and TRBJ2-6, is SAVISQKPSRDICQRGTSLTIQCQVDSQVTMMFWYRQQPGQSLTLIATANQGSEATYESGFVIDKFPISRPNLTFSTLTVSNMSPEDSSIYLCSVEVSSGANVLTFGAGSRLTVL.

CDR3 coding DNA: TGTGCCAGCAGCGTGAGGGGAATGGGGACAGATACGCAGTATTTT. Protein: CASSVRGMGTDTQYF. The V call is TRBV9, the J call TRBJ2-3, with D perhaps assigned TRBD1 or TRBD2 (5 bases each). V lost 2 bases and J lost 3, with 13 bases in between. Germline values: CDR1 SGDLS, CDR2 YYNGEE. The length of the CDR3 is 15 residues.

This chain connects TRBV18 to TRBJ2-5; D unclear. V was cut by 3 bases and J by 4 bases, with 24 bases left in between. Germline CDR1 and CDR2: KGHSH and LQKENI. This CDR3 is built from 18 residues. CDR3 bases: TGTGCCAGCTCACCCAAACGCTCCATCGTCTTGACGAGAGAGACCCAGTACTTC. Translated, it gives CASSPKRSIVLTRETQYF. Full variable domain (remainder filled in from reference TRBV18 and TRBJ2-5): NAGVMQNPRHLVRRRGQEARLRCSPMKGHSHVYWYRQLPEEGLKFMVYLQKENIIDESGMPKERFSAEFPKEGPSILRIQQVVRGDSAAYFCASSPKRSIVLTRETQYFGPGTRLLVL.

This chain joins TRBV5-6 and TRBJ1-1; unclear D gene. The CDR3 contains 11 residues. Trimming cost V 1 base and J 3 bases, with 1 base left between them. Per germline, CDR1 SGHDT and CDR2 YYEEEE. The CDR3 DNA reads TGTGCCAGCAGCTTGTACACTGAAGCTTTCTTT. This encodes CASSLYTEAFF.

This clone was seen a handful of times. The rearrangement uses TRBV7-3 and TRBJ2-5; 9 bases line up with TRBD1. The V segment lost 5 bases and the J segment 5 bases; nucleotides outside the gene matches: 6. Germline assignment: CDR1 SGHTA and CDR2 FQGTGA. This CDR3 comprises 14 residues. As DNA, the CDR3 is TGTGCCAGCAGCCGACAGGGGGTCGGGGAGACCCAGTACTTC. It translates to CASSRQGVGETQYF.

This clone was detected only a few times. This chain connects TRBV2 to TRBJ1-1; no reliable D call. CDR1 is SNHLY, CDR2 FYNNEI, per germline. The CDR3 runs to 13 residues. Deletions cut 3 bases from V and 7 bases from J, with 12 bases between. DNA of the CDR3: TGTGCCAGCAGTGATACCCCGTTCAGTGAAGCTTTCTTT. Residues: CASSDTPFSEAFF.

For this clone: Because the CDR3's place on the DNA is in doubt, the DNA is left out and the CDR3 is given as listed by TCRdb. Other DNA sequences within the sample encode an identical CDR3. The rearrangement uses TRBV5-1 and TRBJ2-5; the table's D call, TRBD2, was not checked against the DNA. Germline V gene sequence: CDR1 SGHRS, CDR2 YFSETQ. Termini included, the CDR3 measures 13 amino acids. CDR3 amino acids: CASSFGSGETQYF.

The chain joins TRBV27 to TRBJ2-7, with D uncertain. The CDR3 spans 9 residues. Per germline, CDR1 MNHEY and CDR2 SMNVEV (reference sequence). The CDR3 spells CGGTYEQYF. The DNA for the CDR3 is TGTGGAGGAACCTACGAGCAGTACTTC.

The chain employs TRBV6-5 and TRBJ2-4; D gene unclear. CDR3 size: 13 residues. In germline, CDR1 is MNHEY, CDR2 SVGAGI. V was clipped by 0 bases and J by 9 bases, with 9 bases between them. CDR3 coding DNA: TGTGCCAGCAGTTACTCGGTGTCGGCCATTCAGTACTTC. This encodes CASSYSVSAIQYF.

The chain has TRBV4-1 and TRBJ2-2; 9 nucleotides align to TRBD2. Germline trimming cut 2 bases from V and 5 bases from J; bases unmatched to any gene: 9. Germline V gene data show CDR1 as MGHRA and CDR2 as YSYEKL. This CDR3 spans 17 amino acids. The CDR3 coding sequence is TGCGCCAGCAGCCAATTGGCTAGCGGGGTGGTTACCGGGGAGCTGTTTTTT. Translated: CASSQLASGVVTGELFF.

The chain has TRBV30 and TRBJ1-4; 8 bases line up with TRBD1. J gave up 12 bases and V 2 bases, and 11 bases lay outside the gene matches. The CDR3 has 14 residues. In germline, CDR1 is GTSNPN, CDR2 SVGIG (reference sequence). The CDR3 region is CAWSRTGIRLELFF. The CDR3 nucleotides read TGTGCCTGGAGTCGGACAGGGATTCGGTTAGAACTGTTTTTT.

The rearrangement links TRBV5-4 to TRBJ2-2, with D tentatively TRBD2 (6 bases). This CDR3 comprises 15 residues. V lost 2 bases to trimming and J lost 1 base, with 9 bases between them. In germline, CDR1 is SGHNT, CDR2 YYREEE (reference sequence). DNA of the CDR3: TGTGCCAGCAGCTTAATTAGCGGGAACACCGGGGAGCTGTTTTTT. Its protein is CASSLISGNTGELFF.

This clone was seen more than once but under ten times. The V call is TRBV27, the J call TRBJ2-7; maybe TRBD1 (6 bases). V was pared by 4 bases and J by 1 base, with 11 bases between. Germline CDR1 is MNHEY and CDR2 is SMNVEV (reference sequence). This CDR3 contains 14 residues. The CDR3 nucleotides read TGTGCCAGCAGTTCTCGGACAGATTCCTACGAGCAGTACTTC. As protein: CASSSRTDSYEQYF.

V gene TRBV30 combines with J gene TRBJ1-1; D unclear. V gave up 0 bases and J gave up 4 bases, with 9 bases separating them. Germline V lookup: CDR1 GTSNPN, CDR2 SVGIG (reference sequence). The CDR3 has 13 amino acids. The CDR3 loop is CAWSVRGGTEAFF. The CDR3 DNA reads TGTGCCTGGAGTGTACGAGGTGGCACTGAAGCTTTCTTT.

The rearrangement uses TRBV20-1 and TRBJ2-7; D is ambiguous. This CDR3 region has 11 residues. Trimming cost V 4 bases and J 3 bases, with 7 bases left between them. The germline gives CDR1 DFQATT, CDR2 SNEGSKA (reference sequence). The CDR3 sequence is CSATVGYEQYF. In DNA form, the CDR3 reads TGCAGTGCTACGGTGGGCTACGAGCAGTACTTC.

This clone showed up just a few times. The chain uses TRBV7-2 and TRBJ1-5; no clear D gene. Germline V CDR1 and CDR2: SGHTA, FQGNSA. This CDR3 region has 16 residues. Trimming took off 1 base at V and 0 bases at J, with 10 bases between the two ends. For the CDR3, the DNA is TGTGCCAGCAGCTTAGATTACGGCAATAGCAATCAGCCCCAGCATTTT. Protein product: CASSLDYGNSNQPQHF.

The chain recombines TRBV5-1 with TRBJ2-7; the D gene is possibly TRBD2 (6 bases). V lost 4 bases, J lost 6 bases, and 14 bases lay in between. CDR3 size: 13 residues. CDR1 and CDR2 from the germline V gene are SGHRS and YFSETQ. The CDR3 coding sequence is TGCGCCAGCAGCCCTCTCGGGAGTGGCGAGCAGTACTTC. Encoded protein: CASSPLGSGEQYF.

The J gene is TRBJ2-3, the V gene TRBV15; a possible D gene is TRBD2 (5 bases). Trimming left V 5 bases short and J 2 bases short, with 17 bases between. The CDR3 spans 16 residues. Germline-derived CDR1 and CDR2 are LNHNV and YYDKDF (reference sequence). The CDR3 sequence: CATSGNTGVITDTQYF. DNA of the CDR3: TGTGCCACCAGCGGCAACACCGGGGTAATCACAGATACGCAGTATTTT.

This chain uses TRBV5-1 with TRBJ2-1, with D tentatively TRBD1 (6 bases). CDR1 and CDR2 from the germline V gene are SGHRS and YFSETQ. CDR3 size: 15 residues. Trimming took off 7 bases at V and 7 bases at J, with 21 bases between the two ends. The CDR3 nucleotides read TGCGCCAGCCGAGACCGGGACACGGCCTCGAATGAGCAGTTCTTC. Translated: CASRDRDTASNEQFF.

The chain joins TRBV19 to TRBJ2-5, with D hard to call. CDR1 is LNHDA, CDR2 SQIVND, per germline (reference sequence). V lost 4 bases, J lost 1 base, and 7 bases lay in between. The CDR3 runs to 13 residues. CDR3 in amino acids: CASSTNFQETQYF. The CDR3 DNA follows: TGTGCCAGTAGTACCAATTTCCAAGAGACCCAGTACTTC.

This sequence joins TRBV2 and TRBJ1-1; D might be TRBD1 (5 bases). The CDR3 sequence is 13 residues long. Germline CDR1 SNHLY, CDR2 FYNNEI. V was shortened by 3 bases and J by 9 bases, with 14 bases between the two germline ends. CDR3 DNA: TGTGCCAGCAGTGATTTAAGCAGGGTTAAAGCTTTCTTT. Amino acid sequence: CASSDLSRVKAFF. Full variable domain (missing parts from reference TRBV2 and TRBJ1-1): EPEVTQTPSHQVTQMGQEVILRCVPISNHLYFYWYRQILGQKVEFLVSFYNNEISEKSEIFDDQFSVERPDGSNFTLKIRSTKLEDSAMYFCASSDLSRVKAFFGQGTRLTVV.

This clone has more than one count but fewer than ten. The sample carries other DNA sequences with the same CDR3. The CDR3 DNA reads as TGCAGCGTTGCGGGACAGGGTTACGAGCAGTACTTC. Translated, it gives CSVAGQGYEQYF. The chain recombines TRBV29-1 with TRBJ2-7; 9 nucleotides line up with TRBD1. Losses at the gene ends were 4 bases for V and 4 bases for J; bases not matched to a gene: 2. The germline V gene encodes CDR1 SQVTM and CDR2 ANQGSEA. The CDR3 consists of 12 residues.

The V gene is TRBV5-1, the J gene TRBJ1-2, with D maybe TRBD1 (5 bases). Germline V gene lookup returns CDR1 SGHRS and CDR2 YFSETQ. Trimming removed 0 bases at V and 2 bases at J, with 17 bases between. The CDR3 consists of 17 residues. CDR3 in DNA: TGCGCCAGCAGCTTGGCCGGTAACCAGGGCCAAAACTATGGCTACACCTTC. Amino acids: CASSLAGNQGQNYGYTF.

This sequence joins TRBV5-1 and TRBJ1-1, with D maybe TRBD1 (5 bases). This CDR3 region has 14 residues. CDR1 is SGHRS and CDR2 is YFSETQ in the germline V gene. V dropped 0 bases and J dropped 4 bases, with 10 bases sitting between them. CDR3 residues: CASSLDGGGTEAFF. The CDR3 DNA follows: TGCGCCAGCAGCTTGGATGGCGGGGGCACTGAAGCTTTCTTT.

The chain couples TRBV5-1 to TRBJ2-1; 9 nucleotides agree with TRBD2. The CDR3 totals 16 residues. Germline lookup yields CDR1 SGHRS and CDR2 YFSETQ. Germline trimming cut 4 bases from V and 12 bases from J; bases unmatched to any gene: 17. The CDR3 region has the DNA TGCGCCAGCAGCCCGGGAGCGGGGGGCCAAGGTTTAGTGCAGTTCTTC. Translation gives CASSPGAGGQGLVQFF.